Listed below are T cell receptor beta chains from one sample, sequenced in a study of cytomegalovirus exposure and HLA in healthy donors. Produced via immunoSEQ multiplex PCR; TCRdb's table is partial and in-frame only. Of around 160,000 clones listed, over 70% are singletons. The sequencing sample was made of PBMCs. These receptors were obtained from a woman aged 40 to 55 in good health and CMV-seropositive. The CDR3 runs from the conserved cysteine through the conserved F or W.

V,J,CDR3
TRBV19,TRBJ1-5,CASSVAHNQPQHF
TRBV11-2,TRBJ2-1,CASSSGRTSGGPPYNEQFF
TRBV6-1,TRBJ1-5,CASRRDRGSNQPQHF
TRBV12-5,TRBJ1-1,CASGLALDRGMTEAFF
TRBV6-5,TRBJ2-2,CASRNTRNTGELFF
TRBV6-1,TRBJ1-2,CASIATGSYGYTF
TRBV7-6,TRBJ2-5,CASSFLGLALETQYF
TRBV7-9,TRBJ2-2,CASSVTGILNTGELFF
TRBV4-1,TRBJ1-3,CASSPGRGSGNTIYF
TRBV6-1,TRBJ2-7,CASRAGTGAYEQYF
TRBV2,TRBJ1-3,CASRGRGLSGNTIYF
TRBV7-3,TRBJ2-2,CASSLTSASGGYTGELFF
TRBV6-1,TRBJ2-4,CASSPLRDINIQYF
TRBV18,TRBJ1-1,CASSPYGTGITEAFF
TRBV2,TRBJ1-5,CASRREAGSQPQHF
TRBV7-2,TRBJ2-7,CASTIPPSEQYF
TRBV9,TRBJ2-1,CASSTQGAFNEQFF
TRBV9,TRBJ1-4,CASSTRDMDEKLFF
TRBV6-5,TRBJ2-3,CASSGRQASTDTQYF
TRBV4-1,TRBJ2-7,CASSQDPTRYEQYF
TRBV6-5,TRBJ1-3,CASSYGSSGNTIYF
TRBV2,TRBJ1-1,CASSLGQSEAFF
TRBV11-2,TRBJ2-5,CASSWISGSGETQYF
TRBV18,TRBJ2-5,CASSSRETQYF
TRBV28,TRBJ1-1,CASTRWNTEAFF
TRBV5-4,TRBJ2-1,CASSRGTSYNEQFF
TRBV7-3,TRBJ2-2,CASSPRPGTSGVTGELFF
TRBV6-6,TRBJ2-7,CASSYSASYYEQYF
TRBV28,TRBJ2-1,CASTYRAGGGVYRTYNEQFF
TRBV9,TRBJ1-4,CASSVATRTCRNEKLFF
TRBV9,TRBJ2-2,CASSVQGVRGGELFF
TRBV28,TRBJ2-5,CASSSLPEETQYF
TRBV9,TRBJ2-2,CASSVGGVDTGELFF
TRBV6-1,TRBJ1-5,CAITIGQATDQPQHF
TRBV4-2,TRBJ2-1,CASSQGLAGGREQFF
TRBV5-1,TRBJ1-6,CASSPDRVDSPLHF
TRBV30,TRBJ2-7,CAWSLGGDSLHEQYF
TRBV7-9,TRBJ1-3,CASSHEGRSGNTIYF
TRBV6-5,TRBJ2-3,CASSYSNPSGTDTQYF
TRBV5-1,TRBJ2-3,CASSLEPGGQADTQYF
TRBV18,TRBJ2-1,CASSPSKLGSWEFF
TRBV5-1,TRBJ2-6,CASRGTAGANVLTF
TRBV18,TRBJ2-7,CASSPRTGSRYEQYF
TRBV7-9,TRBJ2-1,CASSLSSFGNEQFF
TRBV5-1,TRBJ2-7,CASSMGAHSYEQYF
TRBV5-4,TRBJ1-4,CASSSFGGASEKLFF
TRBV5-5,TRBJ2-1,CASSLLAGGSNEQFF
TRBV5-1,TRBJ2-3,CASSLVIMAGGNTDTQYF
TRBV30,TRBJ2-7,CAWSRDTYEQYF
TRBV9,TRBJ2-2,CASSATAGGAGELFF
TRBV7-6,TRBJ1-1,CASSLTGTGNTEAFF
TRBV14,TRBJ1-6,CASSRWSSPLHF
TRBV18,TRBJ2-2,CASSPSFANTGELFF